This T cell receptor (beta chain) emerged from a study of blood T cell repertoires in COVID-19. Assay: immunoSEQ multiplex PCR; the TCRdb copy retains only in-frame clones and omits some. Of 150,000 to 200,000 clones listed, just over 90% are singletons. The sample was peripheral blood. This sequence was found in a woman aged 55-70 years with COVID-19, enrolled during active disease.

The CDR3 loop reads CASSPRTSGGTGTQYF. The CDR3 nucleotides read TGTGCCAGCTCACCCAGGACTAGCGGGGGGACCGGTACGCAGTATTTT. The chain carries TRBV18 and TRBJ2-3, with 14 bases matching TRBD2. J gave up 8 bases and V 3 bases, and 7 bases lay outside the gene matches. Germline CDR1 KGHSH, CDR2 LQKENI. This CDR3 has 16 residues.